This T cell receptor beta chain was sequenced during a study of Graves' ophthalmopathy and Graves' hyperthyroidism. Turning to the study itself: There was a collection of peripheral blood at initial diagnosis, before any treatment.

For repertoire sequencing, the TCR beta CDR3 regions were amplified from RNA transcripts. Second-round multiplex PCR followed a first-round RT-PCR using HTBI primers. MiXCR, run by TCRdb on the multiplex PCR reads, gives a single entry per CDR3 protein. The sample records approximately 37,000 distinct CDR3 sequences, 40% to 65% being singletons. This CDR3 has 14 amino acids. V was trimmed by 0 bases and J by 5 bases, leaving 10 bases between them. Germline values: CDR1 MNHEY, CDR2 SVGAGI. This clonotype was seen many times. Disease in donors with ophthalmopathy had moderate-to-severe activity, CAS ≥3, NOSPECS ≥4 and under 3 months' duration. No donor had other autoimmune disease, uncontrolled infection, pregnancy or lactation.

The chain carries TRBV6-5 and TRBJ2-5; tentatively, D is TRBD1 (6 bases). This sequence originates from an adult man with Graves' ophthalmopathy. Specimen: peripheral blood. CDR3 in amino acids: CASSYSQGRETQYF. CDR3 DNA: TGTGCCAGCAGTTACTCACAGGGTAGGGAGACCCAGTACTTC.